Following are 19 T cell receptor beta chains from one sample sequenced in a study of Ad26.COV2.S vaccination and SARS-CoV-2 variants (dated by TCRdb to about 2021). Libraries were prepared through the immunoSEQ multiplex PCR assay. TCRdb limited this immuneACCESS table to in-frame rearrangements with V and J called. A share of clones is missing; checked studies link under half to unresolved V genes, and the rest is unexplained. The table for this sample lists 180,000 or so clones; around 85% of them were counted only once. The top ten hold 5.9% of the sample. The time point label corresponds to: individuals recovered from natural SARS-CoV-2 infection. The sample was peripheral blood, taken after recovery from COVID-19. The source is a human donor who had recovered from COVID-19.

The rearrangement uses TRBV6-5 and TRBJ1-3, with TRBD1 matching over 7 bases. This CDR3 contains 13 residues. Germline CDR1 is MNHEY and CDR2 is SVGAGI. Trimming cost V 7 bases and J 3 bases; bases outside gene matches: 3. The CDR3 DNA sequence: TGTGCCAGCAAGACAGGGAGTGGAAACACCATATATTTT. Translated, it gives CASKTGSGNTIYF.

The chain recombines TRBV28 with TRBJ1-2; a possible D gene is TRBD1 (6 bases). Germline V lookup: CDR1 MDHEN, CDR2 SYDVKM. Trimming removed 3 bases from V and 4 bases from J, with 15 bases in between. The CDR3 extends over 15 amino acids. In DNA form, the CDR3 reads TGTGCCAGCAGTTTTACCGGTGGGGGCGGCTATGGCTACACCTTC. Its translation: CASSFTGGGGYGYTF.

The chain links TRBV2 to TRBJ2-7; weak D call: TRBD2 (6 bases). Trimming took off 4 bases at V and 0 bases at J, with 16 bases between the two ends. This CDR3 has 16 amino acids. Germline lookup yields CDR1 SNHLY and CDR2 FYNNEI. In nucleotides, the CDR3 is TGTGCCAGCAGTGTTAGCGGCACACTGATCTCCTACGAGCAGTACTTC. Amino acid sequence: CASSVSGTLISYEQYF.

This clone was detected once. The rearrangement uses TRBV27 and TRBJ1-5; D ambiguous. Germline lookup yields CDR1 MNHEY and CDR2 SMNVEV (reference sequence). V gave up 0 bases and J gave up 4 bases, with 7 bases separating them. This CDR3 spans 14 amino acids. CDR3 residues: CASSLSLGNQPQHF. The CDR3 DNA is TGTGCCAGCAGTTTATCGTTGGGGAATCAGCCCCAGCATTTT.

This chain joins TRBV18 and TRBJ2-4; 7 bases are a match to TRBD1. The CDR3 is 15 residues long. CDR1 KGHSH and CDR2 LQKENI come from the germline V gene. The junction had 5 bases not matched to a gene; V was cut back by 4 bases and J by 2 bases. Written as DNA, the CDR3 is TGTGCCAGCTCACAACAGACAGGGACCAAAAACATTCAGTACTTC. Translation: CASSQQTGTKNIQYF.

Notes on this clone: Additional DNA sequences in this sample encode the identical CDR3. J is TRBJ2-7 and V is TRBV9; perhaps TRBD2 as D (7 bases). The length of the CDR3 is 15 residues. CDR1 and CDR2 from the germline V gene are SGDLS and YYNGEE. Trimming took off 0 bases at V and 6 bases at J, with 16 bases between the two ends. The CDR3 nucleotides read TGTGCCAGCAGCGTAGGTGAGGGGGGGGCCCTCGAGCAGTACTTC. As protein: CASSVGEGGALEQYF.

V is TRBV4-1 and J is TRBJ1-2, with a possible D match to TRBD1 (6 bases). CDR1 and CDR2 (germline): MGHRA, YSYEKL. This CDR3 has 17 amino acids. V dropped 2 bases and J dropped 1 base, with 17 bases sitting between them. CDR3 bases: TGCGCCAGCAGCCAAATCGGAGGACAGCGAGTTAACTATGGCTACACCTTC. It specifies CASSQIGGQRVNYGYTF.

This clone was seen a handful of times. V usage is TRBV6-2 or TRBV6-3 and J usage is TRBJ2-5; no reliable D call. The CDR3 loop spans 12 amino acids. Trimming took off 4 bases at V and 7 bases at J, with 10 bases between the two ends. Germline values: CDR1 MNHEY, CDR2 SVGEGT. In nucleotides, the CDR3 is TGTGCCAGCAGTTCCCCATTCGGGACCCAGTACTTC. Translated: CASSSPFGTQYF.

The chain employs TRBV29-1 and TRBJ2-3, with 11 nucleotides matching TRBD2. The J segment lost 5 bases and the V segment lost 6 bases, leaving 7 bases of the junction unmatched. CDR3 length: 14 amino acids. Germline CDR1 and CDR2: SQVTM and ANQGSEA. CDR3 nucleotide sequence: TGCAGCGTCCCCACTAGCGGGAGCTTAGATACGCAGTATTTT. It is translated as CSVPTSGSLDTQYF.

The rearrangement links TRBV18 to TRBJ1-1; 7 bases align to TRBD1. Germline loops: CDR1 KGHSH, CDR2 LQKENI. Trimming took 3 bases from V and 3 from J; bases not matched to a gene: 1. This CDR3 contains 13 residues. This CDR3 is CASSPDRDTEAFF. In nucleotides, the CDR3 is TGTGCCAGCTCACCCGACAGGGACACTGAAGCTTTCTTT.

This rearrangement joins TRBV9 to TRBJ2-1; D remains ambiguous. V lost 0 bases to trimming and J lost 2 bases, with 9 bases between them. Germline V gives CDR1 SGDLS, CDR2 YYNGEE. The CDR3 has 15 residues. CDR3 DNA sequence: TGTGCCAGCAGCGTAGATGGCGGAACCTACAATGAGCAGTTCTTC. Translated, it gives CASSVDGGTYNEQFF.

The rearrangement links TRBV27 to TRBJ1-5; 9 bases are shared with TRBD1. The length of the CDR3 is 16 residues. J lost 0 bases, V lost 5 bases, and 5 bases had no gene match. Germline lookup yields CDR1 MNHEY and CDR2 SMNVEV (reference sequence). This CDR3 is CASSPLGQGSNQPQHF. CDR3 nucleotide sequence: TGTGCCAGCAGTCCATTGGGACAGGGTAGCAATCAGCCCCAGCATTTT.

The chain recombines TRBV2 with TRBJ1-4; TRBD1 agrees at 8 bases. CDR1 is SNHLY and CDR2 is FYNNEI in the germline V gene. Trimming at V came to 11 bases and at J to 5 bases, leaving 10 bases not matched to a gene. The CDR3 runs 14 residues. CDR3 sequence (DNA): TGTGCCGGGGGTACTTGGACAGGGAATGAAAAACTGTTTTTT. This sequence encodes CAGGTWTGNEKLFF.

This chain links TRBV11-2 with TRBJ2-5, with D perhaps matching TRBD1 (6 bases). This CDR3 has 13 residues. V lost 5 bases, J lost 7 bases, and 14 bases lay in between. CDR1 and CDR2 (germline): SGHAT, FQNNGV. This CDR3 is CASSRDGGATQYF. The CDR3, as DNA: TGTGCCAGCAGCAGAGATGGGGGCGCGACCCAGTACTTC.

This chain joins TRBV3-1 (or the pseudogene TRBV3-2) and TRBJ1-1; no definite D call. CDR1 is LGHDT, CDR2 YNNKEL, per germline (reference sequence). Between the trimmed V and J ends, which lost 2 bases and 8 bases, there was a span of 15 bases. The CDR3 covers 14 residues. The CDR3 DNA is TGTGCCAGCAGCCAAATCCACAGCCAACAGGAAGCTTTCTTT. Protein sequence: CASSQIHSQQEAFF.

CDR3 nucleotide sequence: TGTGCCTCCGAAAGGAGGGGGGGAGAGACCCAGTACTTC. Encoded protein: CASERRGGETQYF. This chain uses TRBV30 with TRBJ2-5; TRBD2 might be the D (7 bases). The CDR3 spans 13 residues. Germline lookup yields CDR1 GTSNPN and CDR2 SVGIG (reference sequence). V was pared by 7 bases and J by 4 bases, with 16 bases between.

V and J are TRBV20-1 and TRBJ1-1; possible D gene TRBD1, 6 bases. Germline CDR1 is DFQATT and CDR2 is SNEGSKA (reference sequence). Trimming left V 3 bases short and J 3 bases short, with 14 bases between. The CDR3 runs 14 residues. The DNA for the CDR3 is TGCAGTGCTAGTGCAGGGGCGGTCGACACTGAAGCTTTCTTT. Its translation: CSASAGAVDTEAFF.

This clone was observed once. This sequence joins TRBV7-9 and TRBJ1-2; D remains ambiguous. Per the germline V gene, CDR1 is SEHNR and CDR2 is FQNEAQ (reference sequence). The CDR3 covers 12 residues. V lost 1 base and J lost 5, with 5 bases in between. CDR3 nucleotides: TGTGCCAGCAGCTTAGACGTATATGGCTACACCTTC. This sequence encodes CASSLDVYGYTF.

The CDR3 reads CATSREGDRLNQPQHF. CDR3 DNA: TGTGCCACCAGCAGAGAGGGGGACAGACTAAATCAGCCCCAGCATTTT. The rearrangement links TRBV15 to TRBJ1-5; 7 nucleotides align to TRBD1. This CDR3 has 16 residues. Germline CDR1 LNHNV, CDR2 YYDKDF (reference sequence). Losses at the gene ends were 0 bases for V and 4 bases for J; bases not matched to a gene: 6.